This TCR beta chain was sequenced during a study of blood T cells in healthy people across ages. This clonotype was counted at least ten times. Together with a sample-barcoded 5' primer, a J-beta primer mix was included in a second PCR lasting about 6 to 11 cycles. From the 5' RACE reads, TCRdb called clonotypes with MiXCR, one entry per CDR3 protein. The sample contains over a million distinct CDR3 sequences, 20% to 25% of which appear only once. Each individual donor underwent a draw of approximately 10 milliliters of peripheral blood. Germline values: CDR1 SGHVS, CDR2 FNYEAQ. V was clipped by 5 bases and J by 6 bases, with 20 bases between them. This CDR3 region has 17 residues. The same data also contributed to another study, on T cells of mothers and their children. From that study: The sample comes from several healthy Caucasian donors: mothers and children. Thymic selection shapes TCR recombination output in related pairs, and it does so similarly in unrelated pairs.

The gene calls are TRBV7-6 and TRBJ1-6; D unclear. The receptor was isolated from a girl aged 2 to 10 in good health. Input material: blood. This CDR3 is CASSPRITPILNSPLHF. The CDR3 coding sequence is TGTGCCAGCAGCCCCCGGATAACGCCTATCCTTAATTCACCCCTCCACTTT.